These 5 T cell receptor beta chains were all obtained from the same sample, sequenced in a study of blood T cell repertoires in COVID-19. Using immunoSEQ multiplex PCR, the repertoire was profiled, and TCRdb retains in-frame clones only, with some absent. The repertoire holds some 180,000 clones, with 84% as singletons. What was sequenced was PBMCs or T cells enriched from blood (not recorded which). The receptors were sampled from a woman in her thirties who had been exposed to COVID-19.

CDR3 protein: CASSPGGGVYEQYF. CDR3 nucleotides: TGTGCCAGCTCACCAGGCGGGGGAGTTTACGAGCAGTACTTC. This chain uses TRBV18 with TRBJ2-7, with 7 bases that match TRBD2. Germline CDR1 reads KGHSH; CDR2 reads LQKENI. V shed 2 bases, J shed 4 bases, and the junction held 5 bases outside the gene matches. The CDR3 runs 14 residues.

This clone has only one observation. The chain recombines TRBV6-5 with TRBJ1-2, with 7 bases identical to TRBD1. This CDR3 comprises 14 residues. Germline CDR1 is MNHEY and CDR2 is SVGAGI. The V gene end was trimmed by 8 bases and the J gene end by 4 bases; junction bases not matched to a gene: 10. The CDR3 sequence is CASGQAGILYGYTF. In nucleotides, the CDR3 is TGTGCCAGCGGACAGGCGGGGATCCTCTATGGCTACACCTTC.

This rearrangement joins TRBV29-1 to TRBJ1-2; maybe TRBD1 (6 bases). The CDR3 consists of 11 residues. V dropped 6 bases and J dropped 6 bases, with 11 bases sitting between them. In germline, CDR1 is SQVTM, CDR2 ANQGSEA. DNA for the CDR3: TGCAGCGTCCGGGACACGGATGGCTACACCTTC. It translates to CSVRDTDGYTF.

The chain couples TRBV24-1 to TRBJ1-1; maybe TRBD1 (6 bases). V lost 4 bases and J lost 10, with 12 bases in between. The length of the CDR3 is 12 residues. Germline CDR1 KGHDR, CDR2 SFDVKD. Here the CDR3 reads CATSESAGAAFF. DNA of the CDR3: TGTGCCACCAGTGAGAGTGCAGGGGCAGCTTTCTTT.

The chain employs TRBV4-1 and TRBJ2-2, with 9 bases matching TRBD1. The CDR3 contains 19 residues. The germline CDR1 and CDR2 sequences are MGHRA and YSYEKL. J gave up 0 bases and V 4 bases, and 12 bases lay outside the gene matches. This CDR3 reads CASSRRGQGRDPNTGELFF. DNA for the CDR3: TGCGCCAGCAGCCGAAGGGGACAGGGAAGAGACCCGAACACCGGGGAGCTGTTTTTT.